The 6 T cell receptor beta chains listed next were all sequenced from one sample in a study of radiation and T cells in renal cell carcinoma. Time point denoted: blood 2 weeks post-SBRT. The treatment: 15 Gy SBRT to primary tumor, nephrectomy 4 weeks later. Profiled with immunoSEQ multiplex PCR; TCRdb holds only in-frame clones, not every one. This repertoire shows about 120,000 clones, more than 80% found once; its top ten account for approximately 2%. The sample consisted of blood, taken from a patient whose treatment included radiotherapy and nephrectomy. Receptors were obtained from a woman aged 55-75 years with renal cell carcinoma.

CDR3 nucleotide sequence: TGTGCCAGCAACCCCCGATTCCCCGGGTCCAATGAGCAGTTCTTC. Protein product: CASNPRFPGSNEQFF. V and J are TRBV5-6 and TRBJ2-1; no firm D call. The V gene's germline CDR1 is SGHDT and CDR2 YYEEEE. This CDR3 region has 15 residues. Trimming removed 6 bases at V and 6 bases at J, with 19 bases between.

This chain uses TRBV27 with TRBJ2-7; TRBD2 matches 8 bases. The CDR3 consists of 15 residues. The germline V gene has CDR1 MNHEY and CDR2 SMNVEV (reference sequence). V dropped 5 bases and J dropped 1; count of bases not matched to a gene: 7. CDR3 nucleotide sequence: TGTGCCAGCAGTGTAAAGCGGGAGTGGTCCTACGAGCAGTACTTC. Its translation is CASSVKREWSYEQYF.

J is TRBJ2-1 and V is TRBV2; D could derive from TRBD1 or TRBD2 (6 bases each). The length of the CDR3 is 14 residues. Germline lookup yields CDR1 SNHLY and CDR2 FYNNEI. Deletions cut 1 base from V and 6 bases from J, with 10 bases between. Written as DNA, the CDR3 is TGTGCCAGCAGTGAAGGGGGGGCTGCCAATGAGCAGTTCTTC. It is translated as CASSEGGAANEQFF.

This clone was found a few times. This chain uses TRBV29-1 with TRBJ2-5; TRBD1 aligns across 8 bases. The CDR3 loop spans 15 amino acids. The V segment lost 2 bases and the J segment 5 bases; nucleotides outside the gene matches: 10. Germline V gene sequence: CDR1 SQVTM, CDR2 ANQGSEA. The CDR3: CSVESRQGARETQYF. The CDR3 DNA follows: TGCAGCGTTGAAAGTCGTCAGGGGGCTAGGGAGACCCAGTACTTC. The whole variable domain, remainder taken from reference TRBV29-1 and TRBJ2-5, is SAVISQKPSRDICQRGTSLTIQCQVDSQVTMMFWYRQQPGQSLTLIATANQGSEATYESGFVIDKFPISRPNLTFSTLTVSNMSPEDSSIYLCSVESRQGARETQYFGPGTRLLVL.

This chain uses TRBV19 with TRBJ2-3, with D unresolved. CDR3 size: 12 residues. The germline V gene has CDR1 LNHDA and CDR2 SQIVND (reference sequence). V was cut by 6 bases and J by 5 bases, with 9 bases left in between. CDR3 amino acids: CASSSLGDTQYF. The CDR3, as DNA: TGTGCCAGTAGCTCCCTCGGAGATACGCAGTATTTT.

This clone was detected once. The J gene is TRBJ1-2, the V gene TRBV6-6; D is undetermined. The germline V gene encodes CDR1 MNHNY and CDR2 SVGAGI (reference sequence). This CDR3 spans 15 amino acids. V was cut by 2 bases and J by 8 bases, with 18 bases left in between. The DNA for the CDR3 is TGTGCCAGCAGTTACGAGCAGACCCGCCTTCGGGGCTACACCTTC. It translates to CASSYEQTRLRGYTF.